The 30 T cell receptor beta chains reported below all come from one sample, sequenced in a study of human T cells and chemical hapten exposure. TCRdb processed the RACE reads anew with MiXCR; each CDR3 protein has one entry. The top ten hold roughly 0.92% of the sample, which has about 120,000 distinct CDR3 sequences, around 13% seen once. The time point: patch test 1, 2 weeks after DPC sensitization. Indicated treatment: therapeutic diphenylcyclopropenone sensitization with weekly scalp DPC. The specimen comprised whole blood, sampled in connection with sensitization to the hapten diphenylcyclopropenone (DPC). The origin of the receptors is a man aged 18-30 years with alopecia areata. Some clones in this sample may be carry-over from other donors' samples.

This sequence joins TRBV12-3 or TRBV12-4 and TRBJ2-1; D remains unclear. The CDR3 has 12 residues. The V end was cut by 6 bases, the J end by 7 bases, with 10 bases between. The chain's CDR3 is CASSPERNEQFF. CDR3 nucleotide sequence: TGTGCCAGCAGCCCAGAGAGGAATGAGCAGTTCTTC.

CDR3 protein: CASSPDHGQTTDTQYF. Here the CDR3 DNA reads TGTGCCAGCTCACCCGACCATGGACAGACCACAGATACGCAGTATTTT. The chain recombines TRBV18 with TRBJ2-3, with TRBD1 as a possible D gene (6 bases). CDR1 and CDR2 from the germline V gene are KGHSH and LQKENI. CDR3 size: 16 residues. Trimming cost V 3 bases and J 2 bases, with 15 bases left between them.

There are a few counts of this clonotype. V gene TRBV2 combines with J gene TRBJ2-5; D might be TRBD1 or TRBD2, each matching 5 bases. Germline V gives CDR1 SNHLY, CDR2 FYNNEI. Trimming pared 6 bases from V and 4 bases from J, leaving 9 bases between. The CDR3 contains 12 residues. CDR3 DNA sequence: TGTGCCAGCAGGGGACCAGGAGAGACCCAGTACTTC. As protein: CASRGPGETQYF.

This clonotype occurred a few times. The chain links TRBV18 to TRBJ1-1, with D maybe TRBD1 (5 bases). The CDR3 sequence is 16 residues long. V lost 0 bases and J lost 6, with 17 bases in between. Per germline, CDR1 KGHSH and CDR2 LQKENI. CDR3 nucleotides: TGTGCCAGCTCACCACCCTCCTCCCAGGGAGGGTCTGAAGCTTTCTTT. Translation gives CASSPPSSQGGSEAFF.

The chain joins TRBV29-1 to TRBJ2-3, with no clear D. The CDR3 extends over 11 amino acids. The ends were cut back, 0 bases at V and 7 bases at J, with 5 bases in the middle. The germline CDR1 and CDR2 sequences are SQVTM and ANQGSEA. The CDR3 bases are TGCAGCGTTGAAGATCGACATACGCAGTATTTT. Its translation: CSVEDRHTQYF.

CDR3 region: CASSLTSGGRTDTQYF. The CDR3 DNA reads as TGTGCCAGCAGCCTTACTAGCGGGGGGCGCACAGATACGCAGTATTTT. V usage is TRBV7-9 and J usage is TRBJ2-3; TRBD2 aligns across 12 bases. The CDR3 spans 16 residues. J lost 1 base, V lost 5 bases, and 4 bases had no gene match. Germline values: CDR1 SEHNR, CDR2 FQNEAQ (reference sequence).

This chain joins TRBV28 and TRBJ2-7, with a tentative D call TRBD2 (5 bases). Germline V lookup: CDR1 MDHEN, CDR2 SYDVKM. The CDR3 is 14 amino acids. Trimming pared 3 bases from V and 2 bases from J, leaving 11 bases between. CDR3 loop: CASSFGENPYEQYF. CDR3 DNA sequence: TGTGCCAGCAGTTTCGGGGAGAACCCCTACGAGCAGTACTTC.

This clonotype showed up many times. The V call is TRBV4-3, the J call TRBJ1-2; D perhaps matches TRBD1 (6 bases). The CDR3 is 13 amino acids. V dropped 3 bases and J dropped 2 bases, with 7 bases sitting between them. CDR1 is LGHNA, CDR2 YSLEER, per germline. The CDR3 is CASSHTGNYGYTF. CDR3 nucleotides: TGCGCCAGCAGCCACACAGGGAACTATGGCTACACCTTC.

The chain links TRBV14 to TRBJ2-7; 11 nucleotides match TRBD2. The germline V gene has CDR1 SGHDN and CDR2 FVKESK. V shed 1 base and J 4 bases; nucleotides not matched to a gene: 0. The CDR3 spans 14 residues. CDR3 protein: CASSQVAGGYEQYV. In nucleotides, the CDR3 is TGTGCCAGCAGCCAAGTAGCGGGGGGGTACGAGCAGTACGTC.

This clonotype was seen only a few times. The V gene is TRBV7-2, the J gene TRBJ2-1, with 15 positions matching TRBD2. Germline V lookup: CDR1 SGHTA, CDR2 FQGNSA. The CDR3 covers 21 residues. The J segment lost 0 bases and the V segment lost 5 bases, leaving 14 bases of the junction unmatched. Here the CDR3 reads CASSPDPGLAGGPSSYNEQFF. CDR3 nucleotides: TGTGCCAGCAGCCCGGACCCGGGACTAGCGGGGGGCCCGAGCTCCTACAATGAGCAGTTCTTC.

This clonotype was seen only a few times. In DNA form, the CDR3 reads TGCGCCAGCAGCCGGAAGCGGGACAGGGTGAGCTCAAATTCACCCCTCCACTTT. Translation gives CASSRKRDRVSSNSPLHF. The rearrangement links TRBV4-3 to TRBJ1-6; 9 nucleotides line up with TRBD1. The germline V gene encodes CDR1 LGHNA and CDR2 YSLEER. The CDR3 consists of 18 residues. J was trimmed by 7 bases and V by 4 bases; bases with no gene match: 14.

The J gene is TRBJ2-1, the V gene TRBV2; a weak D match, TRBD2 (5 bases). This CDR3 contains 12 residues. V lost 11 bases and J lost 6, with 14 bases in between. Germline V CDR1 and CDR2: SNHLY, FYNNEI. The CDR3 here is CARGNGGNEQFF. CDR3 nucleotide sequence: TGTGCCCGGGGAAATGGCGGCAATGAGCAGTTCTTC.

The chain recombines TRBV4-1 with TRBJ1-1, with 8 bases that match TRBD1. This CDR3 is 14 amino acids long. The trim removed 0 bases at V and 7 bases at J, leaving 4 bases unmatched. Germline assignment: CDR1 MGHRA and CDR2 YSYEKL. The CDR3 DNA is TGCGCCAGCAGCCAAGAAATAACAGGGGGTGAAGCTTTCTTT. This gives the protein CASSQEITGGEAFF.

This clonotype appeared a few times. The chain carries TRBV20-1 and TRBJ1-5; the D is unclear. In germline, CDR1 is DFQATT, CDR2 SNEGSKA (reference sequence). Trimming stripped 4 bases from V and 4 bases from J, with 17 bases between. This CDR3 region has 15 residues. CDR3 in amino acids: CSAITGVTFNQPQHF. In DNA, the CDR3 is TGCAGTGCTATTACCGGGGTCACGTTTAATCAGCCCCAGCATTTT.

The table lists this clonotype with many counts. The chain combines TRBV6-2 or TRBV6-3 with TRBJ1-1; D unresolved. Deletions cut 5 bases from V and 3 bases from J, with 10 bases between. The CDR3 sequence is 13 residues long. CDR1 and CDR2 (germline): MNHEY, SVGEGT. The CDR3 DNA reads TGTGCCAGCAGTCGGATAACGGACACTGAAGCTTTCTTT. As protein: CASSRITDTEAFF.

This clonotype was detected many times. CDR3 nucleotides: TGTGCCTCCTCCGGCGGGCTTATCTACAATGAGCAGTTCTTC. Protein sequence: CASSGGLIYNEQFF. The chain recombines TRBV7-6 with TRBJ2-1; D is possibly TRBD2 (5 bases). Germline V CDR1 and CDR2: SGHVS, FNYEAQ. Trimming removed 11 bases at V and 3 bases at J, with 17 bases between. The CDR3 has 14 amino acids.

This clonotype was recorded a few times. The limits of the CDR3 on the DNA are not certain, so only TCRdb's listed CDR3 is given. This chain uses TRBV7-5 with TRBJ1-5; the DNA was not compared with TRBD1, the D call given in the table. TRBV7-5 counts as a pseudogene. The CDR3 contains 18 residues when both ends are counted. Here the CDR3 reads CISVSEAWTVASNQPQHF.

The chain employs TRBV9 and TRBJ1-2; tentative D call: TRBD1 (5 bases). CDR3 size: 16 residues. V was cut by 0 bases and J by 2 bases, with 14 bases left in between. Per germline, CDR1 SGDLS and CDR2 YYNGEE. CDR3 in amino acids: CASSVDLTGVNYGYTF. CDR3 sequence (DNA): TGTGCCAGCAGCGTAGATTTGACGGGGGTAAACTATGGCTACACCTTC.

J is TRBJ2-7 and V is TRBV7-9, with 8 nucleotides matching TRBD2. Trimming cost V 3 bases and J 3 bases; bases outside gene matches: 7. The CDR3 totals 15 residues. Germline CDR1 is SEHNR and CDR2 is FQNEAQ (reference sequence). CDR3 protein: CASSLGPAGVYEQYV. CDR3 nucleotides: TGTGCCAGCAGCTTGGGCCCAGCGGGGGTCTACGAGCAGTACGTC.

CDR3 region: CSVDTSDTEAFF. The CDR3 nucleotides are TGCAGCGTTGATACGTCGGACACTGAAGCTTTCTTT. V is TRBV29-1 and J is TRBJ1-1; D is uncertain. The V and J ends lost 3 bases and 3 bases respectively, with 8 bases between them. This CDR3 contains 12 residues. Germline-derived CDR1 and CDR2 are SQVTM and ANQGSEA. Drawing the rest from reference TRBV29-1 and TRBJ1-1, the complete variable domain is SAVISQKPSRDICQRGTSLTIQCQVDSQVTMMFWYRQQPGQSLTLIATANQGSEATYESGFVIDKFPISRPNLTFSTLTVSNMSPEDSSIYLCSVDTSDTEAFFGQGTRLTVV.

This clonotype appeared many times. The chain's CDR3 is CASSLGDTYEKLFF. CDR3 sequence (DNA): TGTGCCAGCAGCTTAGGGGACACATATGAAAAACTGTTTTTT. The chain couples TRBV7-8 to TRBJ1-4; possibly TRBD1 for D (6 bases). Germline assignment: CDR1 SGHVS and CDR2 FQNEAQ. The V and J ends lost 1 base and 6 bases respectively, with 9 bases between them. This CDR3 is built from 14 residues.

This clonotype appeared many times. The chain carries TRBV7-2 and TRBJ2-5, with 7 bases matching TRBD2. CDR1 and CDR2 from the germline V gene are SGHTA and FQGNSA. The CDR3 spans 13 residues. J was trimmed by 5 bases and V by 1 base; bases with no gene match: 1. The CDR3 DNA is TGTGCCAGCAGCTTAGAGGGAGGGGAGACCCAGTACTTC. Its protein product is CASSLEGGETQYF.

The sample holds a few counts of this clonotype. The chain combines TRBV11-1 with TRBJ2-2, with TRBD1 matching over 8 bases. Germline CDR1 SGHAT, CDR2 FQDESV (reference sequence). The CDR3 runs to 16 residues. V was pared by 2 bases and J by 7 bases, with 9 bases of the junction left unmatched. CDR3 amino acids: CASSLSGQVPVGELFF. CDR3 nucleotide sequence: TGTGCCAGCAGCTTATCGGGACAGGTCCCAGTCGGGGAGCTGTTTTTT.

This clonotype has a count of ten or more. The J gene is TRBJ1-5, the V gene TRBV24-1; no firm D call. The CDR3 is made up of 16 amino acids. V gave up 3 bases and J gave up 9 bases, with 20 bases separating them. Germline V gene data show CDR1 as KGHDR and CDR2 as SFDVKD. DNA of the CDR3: TGTGCCACCAGTGATCTGCTGACACTTCAAACGCGGCCCCAGCATTTT. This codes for CATSDLLTLQTRPQHF.

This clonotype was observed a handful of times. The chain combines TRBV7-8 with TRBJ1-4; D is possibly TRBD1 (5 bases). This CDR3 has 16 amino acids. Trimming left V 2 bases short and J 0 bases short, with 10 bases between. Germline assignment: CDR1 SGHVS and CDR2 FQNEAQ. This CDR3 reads CASSLTGTTTNEKLFF. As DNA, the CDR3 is TGTGCCAGCAGCTTAACCGGGACGACAACTAATGAAAAACTGTTTTTT. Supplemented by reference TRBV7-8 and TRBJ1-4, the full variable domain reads GAGVSQSPRYKVAKRGQDVALRCDPISGHVSLFWYQQALGQGPEFLTYFQNEAQLDKSGLPSDRFFAERPEGSVSTLKIQRTQQEDSAVYLCASSLTGTTTNEKLFFGSGTQLSVL.

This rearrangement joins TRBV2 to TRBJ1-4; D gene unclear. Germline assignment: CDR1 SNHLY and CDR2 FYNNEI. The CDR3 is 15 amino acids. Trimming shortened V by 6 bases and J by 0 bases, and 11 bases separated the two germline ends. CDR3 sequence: CASRRTYATNEKLFF. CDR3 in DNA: TGTGCCAGCAGGAGGACGTATGCAACTAATGAAAAACTGTTTTTT.

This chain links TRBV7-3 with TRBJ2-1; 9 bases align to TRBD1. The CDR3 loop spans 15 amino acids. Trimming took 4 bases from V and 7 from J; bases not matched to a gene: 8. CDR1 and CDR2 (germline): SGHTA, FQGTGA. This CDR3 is CASSSPGQGQNEQFF. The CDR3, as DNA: TGTGCCAGCAGCTCACCGGGACAGGGACAGAATGAGCAGTTCTTC. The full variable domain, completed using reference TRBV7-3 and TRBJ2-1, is GAGVSQTPSNKVTEKGKYVELRCDPISGHTALYWYRQSLGQGPEFLIYFQGTGAADDSGLPNDRFFAVRPEGSVSTLKIQRTERGDSAVYLCASSSPGQGQNEQFFGPGTRLTVL.

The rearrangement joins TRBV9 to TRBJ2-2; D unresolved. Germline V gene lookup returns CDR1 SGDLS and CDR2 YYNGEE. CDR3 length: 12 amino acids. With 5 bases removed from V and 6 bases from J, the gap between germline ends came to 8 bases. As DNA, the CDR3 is TGTGCCAGCAGTGACCAAGCCGGGGAGCTGTTTTTT. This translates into CASSDQAGELFF.

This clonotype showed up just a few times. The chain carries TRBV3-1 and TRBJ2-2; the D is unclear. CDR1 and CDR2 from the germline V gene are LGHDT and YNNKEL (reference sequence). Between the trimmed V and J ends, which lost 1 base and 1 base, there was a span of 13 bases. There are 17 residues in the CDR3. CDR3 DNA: TGTGCCAGCAGCCAAGCTTATTTGGCAGGGAACACCGGGGAGCTGTTTTTT. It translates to CASSQAYLAGNTGELFF.

CDR3 DNA: TGTGCCAGCAGGCGTTCCGGGACAGGGGCCCACGAGCAGTACTTC. This encodes CASRRSGTGAHEQYF. The chain uses TRBV5-6 and TRBJ2-7; TRBD1 agrees at 10 bases. This CDR3 is 15 amino acids long. V shed 5 bases and J 5 bases; nucleotides not matched to a gene: 10. Germline CDR1 reads SGHDT; CDR2 reads YYEEEE.